Sequencing of this T cell receptor (beta chain) was carried out in a study of T cells after yellow fever vaccination. Study-level points and caveats: A faster peak, day 5 versus 15, was reached by the weaker secondary response.

Synthesis of TCR cDNA relied on 5'RACE template switching, which attached a universal primer site and UMIs. TCRdb used MiXCR to reprocess the 5' RACE reads, holding one entry per CDR3 protein. The repertoire consists of 46,000 or so distinct CDR3 sequences, with just under 6.5% occurring once and the leading ten covering 8.5% to 12%. The CDR3 loop spans 16 amino acids. Trimming stripped 6 bases from V and 1 base from J, with 18 bases between. Per the germline V gene, CDR1 is SEHNR and CDR2 is FQNEAQ (reference sequence). The J gene is TRBJ2-5, the V gene TRBV7-9, with TRBD1 as a possible D gene (5 bases). The TCR was taken from a young man who received the YFV17D yellow fever vaccine. Source: PBMCs, either bulk or a sorted T-cell subset (CD4+, CD8+, memory, or dextramer-sorted; not recorded which), taken 45 days after the yellow fever booster vaccination. This CDR3 reads CASRPPAGHTQETQYF. CDR3 DNA: TGTGCCAGCAGGCCTCCCGCTGGACACACCCAAGAGACCCAGTACTTC.